Below are 23 T cell receptor beta chains sequenced from a single sample in a study of spatial heterogeneity in lung cancer. Time point indicated: sample taken at primary tumor resection. Whole RNA from tumor, nontumor lung or frozen PBMC was sequenced unsorted. TCRdb independently ran MiXCR on the 5' RACE reads; one entry per CDR3 protein. The data hold tens of thousands of distinct CDR3 sequences, with around 21% observed a single time. This specimen was PBMCs, taken at surgery. These receptors originate from a male donor with early-stage non-small cell lung cancer.

This clonotype was recorded many times. The rearrangement joins TRBV20-1 to TRBJ2-1; 8 nucleotides line up with TRBD2. CDR3 length: 15 residues. Trimming cost V 3 bases and J 6 bases; bases outside gene matches: 10. Germline V lookup: CDR1 DFQATT, CDR2 SNEGSKA (reference sequence). CDR3: CSASLASGLSNEQFF. CDR3 nucleotide sequence: TGCAGTGCTAGTTTGGCTAGCGGGTTATCCAATGAGCAGTTCTTC.

In its sample, this clonotype was seen many times. The chain has TRBV7-9 and TRBJ2-2; 7 bases align to TRBD1. The CDR3 loop spans 13 amino acids. The V and J ends lost 7 bases and 4 bases, in that order; junction bases with no gene match: 3. Germline CDR1 is SEHNR and CDR2 is FQNEAQ (reference sequence). CDR3 DNA sequence: TGTGCCAGCACTGGGACAGCCACCGGGGAGCTGTTTTTT. Translation: CASTGTATGELFF.

This sequence joins TRBV7-9 and TRBJ1-6; D call uncertain. The V gene's germline CDR1 is SEHNR and CDR2 FQNEAQ (reference sequence). The CDR3 loop spans 15 amino acids. V lost 0 bases and J 9 bases, leaving 12 bases between the germline ends. The CDR3 reads CASSLAGSRGSPLHF. In DNA, the CDR3 is TGTGCCAGCAGCTTAGCGGGCAGTCGAGGTTCACCCCTCCACTTT.

Details on this clonotype: Germline is not matched at one junction end, which may reflect a read error. The chain recombines TRBV10-3 with TRBJ2-7; 10 nucleotides agree with TRBD2. The CDR3 runs to 16 residues. The germline gives CDR1 ENHRY, CDR2 SYGVKD. The CDR3 DNA reads TGTGCCATCAGTGAGTGGAAGAGCGGGAGGGCCTATGAGCAGTACTTC. Translating it yields CAISEWKSGRAYEQYF.

The chain carries TRBV6-5 and TRBJ2-7; 8 nucleotides match TRBD1. V shed 7 bases and J 2 bases; nucleotides not matched to a gene: 7. CDR1 is MNHEY, CDR2 SVGAGI, per germline. The CDR3 contains 14 residues. The CDR3 protein is CASTRPGGTYEQYF. CDR3 sequence (DNA): TGTGCCAGCACCAGGCCAGGGGGCACCTACGAGCAGTACTTC.

This chain connects TRBV12-3 or TRBV12-4 to TRBJ2-3; 10 bases align to TRBD2. V was clipped by 6 bases and J by 3 bases; unmatched bases: 6. CDR3 length: 15 amino acids. This CDR3 reads CASRAGGRFTDTQYF. The CDR3, as DNA: TGTGCCAGCAGAGCGGGGGGGCGTTTTACAGATACGCAGTATTTT.

For the CDR3, the DNA is TGTGCCAGCAGTTTAAAGTACGAGCAGTACTTC. Translation: CASSLKYEQYF. The V call is TRBV28, the J call TRBJ2-7; D unclear. V was cut by 2 bases and J by 4 bases, with 3 bases left in between. The CDR3 is made up of 11 amino acids. Germline CDR1 MDHEN, CDR2 SYDVKM.

This clonotype showed up many times. This chain links TRBV7-2 with TRBJ2-7, with D possibly being TRBD1 (6 bases). Per germline, CDR1 SGHTA and CDR2 FQGNSA. The CDR3 has 13 amino acids. V gave up 5 bases and J gave up 3 bases, with 11 bases separating them. CDR3 DNA sequence: TGTGCCAGCAGCCGGGACACCAACTACGAGCAGTACTTC. This gives the protein CASSRDTNYEQYF.

This clonotype was picked up one time. The genes are TRBV6-5 and TRBJ2-1, with TRBD2 identical over 7 bases. The CDR3 is made up of 17 amino acids. Germline V gives CDR1 MNHEY, CDR2 SVGAGI. After removal of 0 bases from V and 6 bases from J, the junction contained 11 bases not matched to a gene. CDR3 DNA: TGTGCCAGCAGTTACTCCTGGGGGGGAGATGCTCCCAATGAGCAGTTCTTC. This gives the protein CASSYSWGGDAPNEQFF.

V is TRBV25-1 and J is TRBJ2-1, with D possibly TRBD1 on 5 matching bases. The germline V and J ends were trimmed by 1 base and 3 bases, with 13 bases remaining between them. Germline CDR1 MGHDK, CDR2 SYGVNS. This CDR3 has 16 amino acids. The CDR3 spells CASSESDTHYYNEQFF. The CDR3 bases are TGTGCCAGCAGTGAATCGGACACTCACTACTACAATGAGCAGTTCTTC.

This clonotype has only one observation. The rearrangement uses TRBV12-3 or TRBV12-4 and TRBJ1-1; 9 nucleotides align to TRBD1. The V and J ends lost 6 bases and 10 bases, in that order; junction bases with no gene match: 6. There are 12 residues in the CDR3. CDR3: CASSDRGLGAFF. In nucleotides, the CDR3 is TGTGCCAGCAGCGACAGGGGGTTGGGAGCTTTCTTT.

The rearrangement joins TRBV19 to TRBJ2-2; D is possibly TRBD2 (6 bases). The CDR3 covers 14 residues. V shed 9 bases and J shed 3 bases, with 14 bases lying between them. The V gene's germline CDR1 is LNHDA and CDR2 SQIVND (reference sequence). The CDR3 is CASCWDSYTGELFF. In nucleotides, the CDR3 is TGTGCCAGCTGTTGGGACTCCTACACCGGGGAGCTGTTTTTT.

This clonotype was detected ten times or more. The chain recombines TRBV14 with TRBJ2-1; a possible D gene is TRBD1 (5 bases). Germline CDR1 is SGHDN and CDR2 is FVKESK. This CDR3 is 14 amino acids long. The V gene lost 1 base and the J gene lost 4 bases, with 8 bases spanning the gap. CDR3 in amino acids: CASSQGGTYNEQFF. The CDR3 region has the DNA TGTGCCAGCAGCCAAGGGGGCACTTACAATGAGCAGTTCTTC.

This clonotype was seen only a few times. The DNA for the CDR3 is TGTGCCAGCAGCTTAGCGGACAGGGGACCTTACGAGCAGTACTTC. This sequence encodes CASSLADRGPYEQYF. V gene TRBV11-1 combines with J gene TRBJ2-7; 9 bases align to TRBD1. CDR1 SGHAT and CDR2 FQDESV come from the germline V gene (reference sequence). The CDR3 length is 15 residues. V trimming: 0 bases; J trimming: 4 bases; junction bases outside the gene matches: 4.

There are many counts of this clonotype. The chain links TRBV27 to TRBJ1-2; D might be TRBD1 (5 bases). Germline V gene sequence: CDR1 MNHEY, CDR2 SMNVEV (reference sequence). The V and J ends lost 5 bases and 2 bases respectively, with 12 bases between them. CDR3 length: 14 amino acids. The DNA for the CDR3 is TGTGCCAGCAGTCTGGGACGGGGGAACTATGGCTACACCTTC. Translation: CASSLGRGNYGYTF.

The DNA of the CDR3 is TGTGCCAGCAGCCCGACTAGCGGGGGGGCGGACAATGAGCAGTTCTTC. The encoded protein is CASSPTSGGADNEQFF. The chain recombines TRBV7-3 with TRBJ2-1, with 14 bases aligning to TRBD2. V shed 5 bases, J shed 5 bases, and the junction held 5 bases outside the gene matches. This CDR3 spans 16 amino acids. Germline CDR1 and CDR2: SGHTA and FQGTGA.

This clonotype was observed a handful of times. The rearrangement joins TRBV2 to TRBJ2-7; D perhaps matches TRBD1 (6 bases). This CDR3 contains 15 residues. Germline loops: CDR1 SNHLY, CDR2 FYNNEI. The ends were cut back, 3 bases at V and 5 bases at J, with 17 bases in the middle. The CDR3 spells CASSEAVRGRDEQYF. As DNA, the CDR3 is TGTGCCAGCAGTGAGGCTGTCAGGGGAAGGGACGAGCAGTACTTC.

At least ten counts were recorded for this clonotype. This chain connects TRBV6-2 or TRBV6-3 to TRBJ2-2; 8 bases match TRBD2. Germline assignment: CDR1 MNHEY and CDR2 SVGEGT. The CDR3 is made up of 15 amino acids. With V trimmed by 5 bases and J by 2 bases, 4 bases remained unmatched. The DNA for the CDR3 is TGTGCCAGCAGTCAGCGGGGGCCAAACACCGGGGAGCTGTTTTTT. Amino acids: CASSQRGPNTGELFF.

This clonotype was found a few times. DNA for the CDR3: TGTGCCAGCAGCTGGACAGGGTCCGATGAGCAGTTCTTC. This codes for CASSWTGSDEQFF. The rearrangement links TRBV3-1 to TRBJ2-1; 8 bases fit TRBD1. V was clipped by 5 bases and J by 8 bases; unmatched bases: 5. The germline V gene has CDR1 LGHDT and CDR2 YNNKEL (reference sequence). The CDR3 sequence is 13 residues long.

The rearrangement uses TRBV10-3 and TRBJ1-5; D is uncertain. This CDR3 region has 17 residues. V dropped 6 bases and J dropped 0 bases, with 18 bases sitting between them. From germline, CDR1 is ENHRY and CDR2 SYGVKD. The DNA of the CDR3 is TGTGCCATCAGCGAGCGGGCAGTCCTTTATAGCAATCAGCCCCAGCATTTT. This gives the protein CAISERAVLYSNQPQHF.

The chain couples TRBV4-2 to TRBJ2-7; 10 bases match TRBD1. This CDR3 region has 15 residues. Germline assignment: CDR1 LGHNA and CDR2 YNFKEQ. V shed 4 bases and J 4 bases; nucleotides not matched to a gene: 7. The CDR3, as DNA: TGTGCCAGCAGCCCCGGGGCGGGACAGGGGTACGAGCAGTACTTC. It translates to CASSPGAGQGYEQYF.

This clonotype was recorded at least ten times. The chain recombines TRBV7-8 with TRBJ1-5; D gene unclear. Between the trimmed V and J ends, which lost 3 bases and 1 base, there was a span of 10 bases. This CDR3 has 15 residues. Germline V lookup: CDR1 SGHVS, CDR2 FQNEAQ. The CDR3 here is CASSLGSGSNQPQHF. The CDR3 DNA sequence: TGTGCCAGCAGCTTGGGTAGCGGGAGCAATCAGCCCCAGCATTTT.

The DNA for the CDR3 is TGTGCCAGCAGTTTTGATGAAAAACTGTTTTTT. It yields the protein CASSFDEKLFF. The chain has TRBV12-3 or TRBV12-4 and TRBJ1-4, with D unresolved. The V end lost 3 bases, the J end lost 6 bases, and 2 bases lay between the germline ends. This CDR3 has 11 amino acids.